This T cell receptor (beta chain) was sequenced in a study of cytomegalovirus exposure and HLA in healthy donors. With 4 bases clipped from V and 3 bases from J, the junction kept 3 bases outside the gene matches. The germline V gene encodes CDR1 SGHRS and CDR2 YFSETQ. This CDR3 spans 14 amino acids. 13 Jbeta primers and 60 Vbeta primers were used for the PCR. Assay: immunoSEQ multiplex PCR; the TCRdb copy retains only in-frame clones and omits some. This table holds around 63,000 clones. The V gene is TRBV5-1, the J gene TRBJ2-2; TRBD2 agrees at 7 bases. Sequencing was carried out using PBMCs. This TCR came from a woman in her twenties or thirties in good health and CMV-seronegative. In DNA, the CDR3 is TGCGCCAGCAGCGGGGGACTATACACCGGGGAGCTGTTTTTT. Its translation is CASSGGLYTGELFF.